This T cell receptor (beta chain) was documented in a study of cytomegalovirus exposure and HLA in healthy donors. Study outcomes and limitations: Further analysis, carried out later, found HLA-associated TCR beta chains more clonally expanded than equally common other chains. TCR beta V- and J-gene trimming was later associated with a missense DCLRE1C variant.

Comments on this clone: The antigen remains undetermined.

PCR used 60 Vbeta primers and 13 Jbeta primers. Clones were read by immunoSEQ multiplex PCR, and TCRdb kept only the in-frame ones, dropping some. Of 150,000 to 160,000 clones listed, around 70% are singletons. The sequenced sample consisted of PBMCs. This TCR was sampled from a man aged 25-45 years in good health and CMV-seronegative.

CDR3 nucleotide sequence: TGTGCCAGCAGAAAAGGGGATTGGGACACCGGGGAGCTGTTTTTT. This gives the protein CASRKGDWDTGELFF. The chain recombines TRBV2 with TRBJ2-2, with a weak D call TRBD1 (5 bases). Trimming stripped 6 bases from V and 3 bases from J, with 14 bases between. The CDR3 is made up of 15 amino acids. Germline V lookup: CDR1 SNHLY, CDR2 FYNNEI.